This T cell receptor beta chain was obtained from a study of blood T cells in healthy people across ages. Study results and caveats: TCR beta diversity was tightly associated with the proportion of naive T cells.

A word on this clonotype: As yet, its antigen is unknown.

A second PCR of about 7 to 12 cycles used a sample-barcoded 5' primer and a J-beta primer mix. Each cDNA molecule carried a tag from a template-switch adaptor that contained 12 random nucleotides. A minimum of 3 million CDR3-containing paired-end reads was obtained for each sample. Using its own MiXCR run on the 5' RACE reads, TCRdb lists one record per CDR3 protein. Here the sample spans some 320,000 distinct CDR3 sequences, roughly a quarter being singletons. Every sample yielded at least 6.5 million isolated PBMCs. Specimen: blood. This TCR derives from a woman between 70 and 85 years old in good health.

The CDR3 DNA sequence: TGTGCCAGCAGCTTAACTAGCGGGGTTAGCACAGATACGCAGTATTTT. It encodes CASSLTSGVSTDTQYF. J is TRBJ2-3 and V is TRBV7-3; 8 bases line up with TRBD2. The CDR3 extends over 16 amino acids. Germline V gene sequence: CDR1 SGHTA, CDR2 FQGTGA. V lost 0 bases to trimming and J lost 0 bases; unmatched junction nucleotides: 2.